This T cell receptor beta chain was observed in a study of CD8+ T cells in alopecia areata. With 1 base removed from V and 3 bases from J, the gap between germline ends came to 10 bases. The CDR3 is 14 residues long. CDR1 and CDR2 (germline): MNHEY, SMNVEV (reference sequence). It was cDNA, reverse transcribed from extracted RNA, that served as the sequencing template. Generated by immunoSEQ multiplex PCR, the TCRdb table keeps only in-frame clones and is missing some. The sample yields 120,000 or so clones, around 63% seen once. Regarding treatment: oral pan-JAK inhibitor, 5-10 mg twice daily. The sequence was collected from a human donor with alopecia areata. V is TRBV27 and J is TRBJ2-7; D is uncertain. Material: CD4+ T cells sorted from blood, obtained at week 4, from a patient treated with tofacitinib. The CDR3 region has the DNA TGTGCCAGCAGTTTATTTAACACAGACTACGAGCAGTACTTC. This codes for CASSLFNTDYEQYF.